The sequence of this T cell receptor (beta chain) was determined in a study of cytomegalovirus exposure and HLA in healthy donors. General observations from the study: Sequences of the TCR beta chain were said to predict the HLA-A and HLA-B alleles of most subjects accurately. In an earlier analysis, about 87% or about 30%: the productive usage of most TCR beta V segments.

In regard to this clone: Antigen specificity is unknown.

The CDR3 is made up of 15 amino acids. Trimming cost V 3 bases and J 8 bases, with 16 bases left between them. Per the germline V gene, CDR1 is MNHEY and CDR2 is SVGAGI. The PCR employed 60 Vbeta primers together with 13 Jbeta primers. Data came from immunoSEQ multiplex PCR; TCRdb stores just in-frame clones and leaves some out. The sample shows about 210,000 clones, 60% to 80% of them seen only once. The TCR sequence derives from a male donor in good health and CMV-seronegative. This sequence joins TRBV6-5 and TRBJ1-4; no firm D call. Material: PBMCs. For the CDR3, the DNA is TGTGCCAGCAGTTATCGGAGGCCAGCACACGAAAAACTGTTTTTT. Protein product: CASSYRRPAHEKLFF.